These 32 T cell receptor beta chains originate from one sample sequenced in a study of T cell responses to AZD1222 COVID-19 vaccine. Generated by immunoSEQ multiplex PCR, the TCRdb table keeps only in-frame clones and is missing some. The sample lists about 190,000 clones; over 85% were seen once. The sample here was peripheral blood, taken 28 days after the second dose of the MenACWY control vaccine. These receptor sequences come from an adult who received the MenACWY meningococcal vaccine as a control.

The gene calls are TRBV30 and TRBJ1-2, with a tentative D call TRBD1 (6 bases). Germline CDR1 GTSNPN, CDR2 SVGIG (reference sequence). This CDR3 is built from 13 residues. V lost 1 base, J lost 6 bases, and 12 bases lay in between. Here the CDR3 reads CAWSETRGNGYTF. CDR3 coding DNA: TGTGCCTGGAGTGAAACAAGGGGGAATGGCTACACCTTC.

This chain connects TRBV6-5 to TRBJ2-7; D not certain. Germline CDR1 reads MNHEY; CDR2 reads SVGAGI. The V gene lost 5 bases and the J gene lost 0 bases, with 11 bases spanning the gap. This CDR3 comprises 14 residues. The CDR3 loop is CASSRTESSYEQYF. The CDR3 DNA is TGTGCCAGCAGTAGAACAGAGAGCTCCTACGAGCAGTACTTC.

In DNA form, the CDR3 reads TGTGCCAGCAGCTTAGACCTCGGGAGCTCCTACAATGAGCAGTTCTTC. Translation: CASSLDLGSSYNEQFF. The gene calls are TRBV11-3 and TRBJ2-1, with D maybe TRBD2 (6 bases). The germline V and J ends were trimmed by 0 bases and 0 bases, with 9 bases remaining between them. Germline V gene data show CDR1 as SGHNT and CDR2 as YENEEA. The CDR3 runs to 16 residues.

The J gene is TRBJ2-3, the V gene TRBV15; a possible D gene is TRBD1 (7 bases). Germline V CDR1 and CDR2: LNHNV, YYDKDF (reference sequence). The CDR3 covers 13 residues. V was trimmed by 6 bases and J by 4 bases, leaving 11 bases between them. The CDR3 protein is CATSQGGSDTQYF. The CDR3 DNA is TGTGCCACCAGTCAGGGGGGTTCAGATACGCAGTATTTT.

The V and J genes are TRBV18 and TRBJ2-7; D might be TRBD2 (5 bases). Trimming took off 1 base at V and 5 bases at J, with 9 bases between the two ends. CDR3 length: 13 amino acids. Looked up from germline, CDR1 is KGHSH and CDR2 is LQKENI. DNA for the CDR3: TGTGCCAGCTCACCACGGGAGACCCACGAGCAGTACTTC. This encodes CASSPRETHEQYF. Supplemented by reference TRBV18 and TRBJ2-7, the full variable domain reads NAGVMQNPRHLVRRRGQEARLRCSPMKGHSHVYWYRQLPEEGLKFMVYLQKENIIDESGMPKERFSAEFPKEGPSILRIQQVVRGDSAAYFCASSPRETHEQYFGPGTRLTVT.

This clone was observed a single time. This chain links TRBV19 with TRBJ2-7; 11 bases align to TRBD2. V dropped 6 bases and J dropped 3; count of bases not matched to a gene: 7. CDR1 LNHDA and CDR2 SQIVND come from the germline V gene (reference sequence). CDR3 length equals 15 residues. In nucleotides, the CDR3 is TGTGCCAGTAGGGGAGGTCTAGCGGGAGGCTACGAGCAGTACTTC. It encodes CASRGGLAGGYEQYF.

V and J are TRBV15 and TRBJ2-7; 11 bases line up with TRBD2. The CDR3 has 15 amino acids. From germline, CDR1 is LNHNV and CDR2 YYDKDF (reference sequence). V was pared by 0 bases and J by 3 bases, with 1 base of the junction left unmatched. The CDR3 sequence: CATSRELAGVYEQYF. In DNA, the CDR3 is TGTGCCACCAGCAGAGAACTAGCGGGGGTCTACGAGCAGTACTTC.

The CDR3 DNA reads as TGTGCCAGCAGCCAGACGATCCGACGGAGGGGTTGGGATGGCTACACCTTC. Its translation: CASSQTIRRRGWDGYTF. The rearrangement links TRBV3-1 (or the pseudogene TRBV3-2) to TRBJ1-2, with TRBD1 as a possible D gene (5 bases). The germline gives CDR1 LGHDT, CDR2 YNNKEL (reference sequence). V was cut by 3 bases and J by 6 bases, with 23 bases left in between. The CDR3 covers 17 residues.

The V call is TRBV18, the J call TRBJ1-3; TRBD1 agrees at 7 bases. Germline assignment: CDR1 KGHSH and CDR2 LQKENI. The V segment lost 3 bases and the J segment 9 bases; nucleotides outside the gene matches: 2. The CDR3 loop spans 12 amino acids. This CDR3 is CASSPDRATIYF. CDR3 bases: TGTGCCAGCTCACCCGACAGGGCCACCATATATTTT.

The gene calls are TRBV5-6 and TRBJ2-3; D is perhaps TRBD1 (6 bases). V gave up 0 bases and J gave up 3 bases, with 11 bases separating them. CDR3 length: 15 amino acids. The germline V gene encodes CDR1 SGHDT and CDR2 YYEEEE. The CDR3 DNA reads as TGTGCCAGCAGCTTGGGGGCAGGGGAGACAGATACGCAGTATTTT. Residues: CASSLGAGETDTQYF. The full variable domain, its missing parts supplied by reference TRBV5-6 and TRBJ2-3, is DAGVTQSPTHLIKTRGQQVTLRCSPKSGHDTVSWYQQALGQGPQFIFQYYEEEERQRGNFPDRFSGHQFPNYSSELNVNALLLGDSALYLCASSLGAGETDTQYFGPGTRLTVL.

The chain recombines TRBV6-2 or TRBV6-3 with TRBJ2-1; D possibly matches TRBD1 or TRBD2 (6 bases each). Per germline, CDR1 MNHEY and CDR2 SVGEGT. This CDR3 region has 14 residues. The germline V and J ends were trimmed by 4 bases and 8 bases, with 15 bases remaining between them. Written as DNA, the CDR3 is TGTGCCAGCAGTTTCCTGGGACGGGGGCATGAGCAGTTCTTC. It is translated as CASSFLGRGHEQFF.

The chain employs TRBV11-3 and TRBJ2-1; 9 bases are a match to TRBD2. The CDR3 totals 17 residues. The ends lost 0 bases at V and 3 bases at J; junction bases unmatched: 6. Germline V gene data show CDR1 as SGHNT and CDR2 as YENEEA. In nucleotides, the CDR3 is TGTGCCAGCAGCTTAGAGGCTCCAGCGGGGGGCTACAATGAGCAGTTCTTC. Its protein is CASSLEAPAGGYNEQFF.

Only a few counts were recorded for this clone. The V gene is TRBV28, the J gene TRBJ1-3; a possible D gene is TRBD1 (5 bases). Trimming cost V 2 bases and J 2 bases, with 13 bases left between them. This CDR3 has 16 residues. Germline CDR1 MDHEN, CDR2 SYDVKM. This CDR3 reads CASSLTVEGAGNTIYF. The CDR3 DNA reads as TGTGCCAGCAGTTTAACGGTGGAAGGGGCTGGAAACACCATATATTTT.

The gene calls are TRBV19 and TRBJ1-5; 12 bases line up with TRBD1. Germline CDR1 and CDR2: LNHDA and SQIVND (reference sequence). The CDR3 contains 18 residues. J was trimmed by 7 bases and V by 6 bases; bases with no gene match: 16. Written as DNA, the CDR3 is TGTGCCAGTAGGCTAATCCGGGACAGGGGGCCGATACAACAGCCCCAGCATTTT. Protein: CASRLIRDRGPIQQPQHF.

This chain joins TRBV6-5 and TRBJ1-2; D uncertain. Germline CDR1 is MNHEY and CDR2 is SVGAGI. V dropped 6 bases and J dropped 6 bases, with 17 bases sitting between them. The CDR3 totals 14 residues. DNA of the CDR3: TGTGCCAGCAGCCGCGTGAGAGTGGGAGATGGCTACACCTTC. Translating gives CASSRVRVGDGYTF.

In its sample, this clone was seen once. The genes are TRBV27 and TRBJ1-5; tentative D call: TRBD1 (6 bases). From germline, CDR1 is MNHEY and CDR2 SMNVEV (reference sequence). Trimming removed 5 bases from V and 0 bases from J, with 14 bases in between. CDR3 length: 16 residues. CDR3 protein: CASSPRTEYSNQPQHF. The DNA of the CDR3 is TGTGCCAGCAGTCCACGGACAGAATATAGCAATCAGCCCCAGCATTTT.

V and J are TRBV19 and TRBJ1-5; TRBD1 matches 7 bases. There are 18 residues in the CDR3. The junction had 12 bases not matched to a gene; V was cut back by 1 base and J by 3 bases. Germline loops: CDR1 LNHDA, CDR2 SQIVND (reference sequence). The CDR3 bases are TGTGCCAGTAGTATAGCAGCCCACGACAGGGCGAACAATCAGCCCCAGCATTTT. Protein sequence: CASSIAAHDRANNQPQHF.

In the case of this clone: The same CDR3 also results from other DNA sequences found in this sample. J is TRBJ1-1 and V is TRBV3-1 (or the pseudogene TRBV3-2); D ambiguous. Germline loops: CDR1 LGHDT, CDR2 YNNKEL (reference sequence). V was clipped by 4 bases and J by 2 bases, with 5 bases between them. The CDR3 loop spans 12 amino acids. DNA for the CDR3: TGTGCCAGCAGCCGGGGAAACACTGAAGCTTTCTTT. Its protein product is CASSRGNTEAFF.

The chain uses TRBV24-1 and TRBJ1-5, with D possibly being TRBD1 (6 bases). The V end was cut by 4 bases, the J end by 6 bases, with 15 bases between. This CDR3 spans 15 amino acids. Per the germline V gene, CDR1 is KGHDR and CDR2 is SFDVKD. CDR3 residues: CATSDSNRAAQPQHF. The CDR3 DNA is TGTGCCACCAGTGACAGTAACAGGGCAGCTCAGCCCCAGCATTTT.

The V call is TRBV9, the J call TRBJ1-3; D unclear. Trimming pared 4 bases from V and 0 bases from J, leaving 14 bases between. This CDR3 has 16 residues. Germline V gene sequence: CDR1 SGDLS, CDR2 YYNGEE. The CDR3 DNA sequence: TGTGCCAGCAGCTCACAACCGGGCCTCTCTGGAAACACCATATATTTT. Protein: CASSSQPGLSGNTIYF.

This sequence joins TRBV2 and TRBJ1-5, with D possibly being TRBD1 (6 bases). The germline V gene encodes CDR1 SNHLY and CDR2 FYNNEI. This CDR3 has 15 amino acids. The V end was cut by 5 bases, the J end by 2 bases, with 13 bases between. The CDR3 sequence is CASSIQGRGNQPQHF. The DNA for the CDR3 is TGTGCCAGCAGTATACAGGGAAGGGGCAATCAGCCCCAGCATTTT.

The genes are TRBV3-1 (or the pseudogene TRBV3-2) and TRBJ1-2, with 9 bases fitting TRBD1. This CDR3 has 15 residues. The V gene end was trimmed by 6 bases and the J gene end by 5 bases; junction bases not matched to a gene: 10. Looked up from germline, CDR1 is LGHDT and CDR2 is YNNKEL (reference sequence). CDR3 DNA: TGTGCCAGCAGACCTCGAGGACAGGGGAATTATGGCTACACCTTC. Translation gives CASRPRGQGNYGYTF.

The V and J genes are TRBV7-2 and TRBJ2-5; D gene ambiguous. V gave up 3 bases and J gave up 7 bases, with 9 bases separating them. This CDR3 contains 12 residues. Germline loops: CDR1 SGHTA, CDR2 FQGNSA. The DNA for the CDR3 is TGTGCCAGCAGCTTGAATTACGGGACCCAGTACTTC. It is translated as CASSLNYGTQYF. The full variable domain, in which reference TRBV7-2 and TRBJ2-5 provide the parts outside the CDR3, is GAGVSQSPSNKVTEKGKDVELRCDPISGHTALYWYRQSLGQGLEFLIYFQGNSAPDKSGLPSDRFSAERTGGSVSTLTIQRTQQEDSAVYLCASSLNYGTQYFGPGTRLLVL.

The CDR3 is CASRLAARTDTQYF. CDR3 bases: TGTGCCAGCAGGTTAGCCGCCCGCACAGATACGCAGTATTTT. This chain connects TRBV5-4 to TRBJ2-3, with unresolved D. The CDR3 contains 14 residues. V was clipped by 5 bases and J by 1 base, with 11 bases between them. The germline CDR1 and CDR2 sequences are SGHNT and YYREEE (reference sequence).

V usage is TRBV6-6 and J usage is TRBJ1-5; D not resolved. The CDR3 loop spans 16 amino acids. Germline lookup yields CDR1 MNHNY and CDR2 SVGAGI (reference sequence). Trimming cost V 0 bases and J 6 bases, with 15 bases left between them. CDR3 region: CASSYSRAGFGQPQHF. The CDR3 DNA sequence: TGTGCCAGCAGTTACTCGAGAGCGGGTTTCGGTCAGCCCCAGCATTTT.

The genes are TRBV7-9 and TRBJ2-1; 12 bases are a match to TRBD2. V lost 3 bases, J lost 6 bases, and 0 bases stayed unmatched. Germline V gene sequence: CDR1 SEHNR, CDR2 FQNEAQ (reference sequence). The CDR3 covers 14 residues. In DNA, the CDR3 is TGTGCCAGCAGCTTGACTAGCGGGAGCAATGAGCAGTTCTTC. This gives the protein CASSLTSGSNEQFF.

The rearrangement links TRBV19 to TRBJ1-1; the D gene is possibly TRBD1 (6 bases). V shed 6 bases and J shed 6 bases, with 17 bases lying between them. The CDR3 consists of 14 residues. CDR1 LNHDA and CDR2 SQIVND come from the germline V gene (reference sequence). The CDR3 DNA reads as TGTGCCAGTAGGGCAGGAGGGGGAATCGCTGAAGCTTTCTTT. Translating gives CASRAGGGIAEAFF.

The J gene is TRBJ1-3, the V gene TRBV2; D is uncertain. CDR3 length: 14 amino acids. V was cut by 6 bases and J by 1 base, with 10 bases left in between. Per germline, CDR1 SNHLY and CDR2 FYNNEI. This chain's CDR3 is CASSPSVSGNTIYF. As DNA, the CDR3 is TGTGCCAGCAGCCCCTCGGTGTCTGGAAACACCATATATTTT.

The chain links TRBV27 to TRBJ2-7; D is perhaps TRBD2 (6 bases). The germline V gene has CDR1 MNHEY and CDR2 SMNVEV (reference sequence). The CDR3 extends over 13 amino acids. V lost 4 bases and J lost 4, with 11 bases in between. The CDR3 region is CASSSPGEYEQYF. The CDR3 bases are TGTGCCAGCAGTTCCCCGGGAGAGTACGAGCAGTACTTC.

V gene TRBV7-6 combines with J gene TRBJ1-1, with D hard to call. The V gene lost 4 bases and the J gene lost 8 bases, with 14 bases spanning the gap. Germline CDR1 reads SGHVS; CDR2 reads FNYEAQ. CDR3 length: 13 amino acids. The CDR3 region has the DNA TGTGCCAGCAGCTCTCTGGACGGAGGCGAAGCTTTCTTT. Its translation: CASSSLDGGEAFF.

This clone was picked up one time. The rearrangement links TRBV30 to TRBJ2-3; D is uncertain. Germline loops: CDR1 GTSNPN, CDR2 SVGIG (reference sequence). The V end was cut by 0 bases, the J end by 5 bases, with 9 bases between. The CDR3 is 13 residues long. CDR3 amino acids: CAWSVPGGDTQYF. DNA for the CDR3: TGTGCCTGGAGTGTACCAGGTGGAGATACGCAGTATTTT.

The gene calls are TRBV28 and TRBJ2-2; maybe TRBD1 (6 bases). Trimming shortened V by 3 bases and J by 2 bases, and 13 bases separated the two germline ends. Germline assignment: CDR1 MDHEN and CDR2 SYDVKM. The CDR3 spans 16 residues. The CDR3 sequence: CASSLGPGQNTGELFF. As DNA, the CDR3 is TGTGCCAGCAGTTTGGGACCGGGACAAAACACCGGGGAGCTGTTTTTT.